This TCR beta chain was captured in a study of beta chain features in type 1 diabetes. Study as a whole: Analysis included roughly 100 million sorted cells drawn from all samples.

Stem cell-like memory, regulatory, central memory and naive CD4+ cells were sorted via CD45RO/CCR7/CD25/CD127/CD95/CD27. V lost 0 bases and J lost 8; bases outside the gene matches: 8. Germline V gene lookup returns CDR1 MGHRA and CDR2 YSYEKL. The CDR3 is made up of 15 amino acids. The investigators reverse transcribed all of the isolated RNA, so they sequenced expressed TCRB transcripts. Sequencing of naive, central memory and regulatory T cell samples gave an average of about 3.9 million reads. Clones were sequenced by immunoSEQ multiplex PCR, and TCRdb holds only the in-frame ones, with some missing. The top ten clones hold about 0.6% of a sample with about 140,000 clones, 9.5% to 10% of them seen once. Whole-study results and caveats: VDJ junctions in type 1 diabetes patients carried more deletions and fewer insertions.

With regard to this clone: The antigen is not known.

This receptor was identified in a woman aged 40 to 50 in good health. This chain joins TRBV4-1 and TRBJ1-2; 8 bases are shared with TRBD1. What was sequenced was central memory CD4+ T cells from blood. DNA for the CDR3: TGCGCCAGCAGCCAAGACGGACAGGGAAGAAACGGCTACACCTTC. It codes for CASSQDGQGRNGYTF.